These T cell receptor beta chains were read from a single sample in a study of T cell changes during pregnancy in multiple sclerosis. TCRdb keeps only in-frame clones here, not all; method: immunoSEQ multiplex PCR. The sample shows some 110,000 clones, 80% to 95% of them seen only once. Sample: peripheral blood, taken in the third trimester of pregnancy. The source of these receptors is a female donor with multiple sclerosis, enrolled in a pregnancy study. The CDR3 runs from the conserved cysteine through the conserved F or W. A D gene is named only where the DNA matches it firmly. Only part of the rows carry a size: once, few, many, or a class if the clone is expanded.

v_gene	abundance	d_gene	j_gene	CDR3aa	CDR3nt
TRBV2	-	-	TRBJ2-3	CASSFGGSTDTQYF	TGTGCCAGCTCTTTCGGGGGTAGCACAGATACGCAGTATTTT
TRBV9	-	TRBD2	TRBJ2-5	CASSVGERGRQETQYF	TGTGCCAGCAGCGTAGGGGAGCGGGGGAGACAAGAGACCCAGTACTTC
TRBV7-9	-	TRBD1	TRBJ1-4	CASSLLGQGGNEKLFF	TGTGCCAGCAGCCTTCTTGGACAGGGGGGAAATGAAAAACTGTTTTTT
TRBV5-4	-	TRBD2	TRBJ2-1	CASSLGSSGRDEQFF	TGTGCCAGCAGCTTGGGGTCTAGCGGGAGGGATGAGCAGTTCTTC
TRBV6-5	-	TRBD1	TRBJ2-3	CASSYRGQAVTQYF	TGTGCCAGCAGTTACCGCGGACAGGCCGTTACGCAGTATTTT
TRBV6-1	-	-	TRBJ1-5	CASSEDRGQPQHF	TGTGCCAGCAGTGAAGATCGGGGTCAGCCCCAGCATTTT
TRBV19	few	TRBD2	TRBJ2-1	CASTKEAGSSYNEQFF	TGTGCCAGTACAAAGGAAGCGGGAAGCTCCTACAATGAGCAGTTCTTC
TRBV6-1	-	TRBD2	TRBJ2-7	CASSALAGGPGYEQYF	TGTGCCAGCAGTGCTCTAGCGGGAGGGCCGGGGTACGAGCAGTACTTC
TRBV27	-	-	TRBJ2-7	CASSFYSGAGYEQYF	TGTGCCAGCAGTTTTTACTCGGGAGCGGGCTACGAGCAGTACTTC
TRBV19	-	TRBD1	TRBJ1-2	CASSIATTGARYGYTF	TGTGCCAGTAGTATAGCAACGACAGGGGCCCGGTATGGCTACACCTTC
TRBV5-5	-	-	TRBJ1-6	CASSFYEGGNSPLHF	TGTGCCAGCAGTTTTTACGAGGGCGGGAATTCACCCCTCCACTTT
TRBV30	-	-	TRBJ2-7	CAWTPRGPRYEQYF	TGTGCCTGGACCCCCAGGGGCCCCCGCTACGAGCAGTACTTC
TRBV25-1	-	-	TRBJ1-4	CAIPTASNEKLFF	TGTGCCATCCCGACAGCTTCTAATGAAAAACTGTTTTTT
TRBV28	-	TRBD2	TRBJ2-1	CASSLGTRVPQFF	TGTGCCAGCAGTTTGGGGACTAGGGTCCCGCAGTTCTTC
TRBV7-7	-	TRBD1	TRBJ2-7	CASSLDRGSYEQYF	TGTGCCAGCAGCTTGGACAGGGGCTCCTACGAGCAGTACTTC
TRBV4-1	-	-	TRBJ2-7	CASSQDHPGYEQYF	TGCGCCAGCAGCCAAGATCACCCAGGTTACGAGCAGTACTTC
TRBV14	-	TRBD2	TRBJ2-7	CASSPLGEGAYEQYF	TGTGCCAGCAGCCCCCTTGGGGAGGGAGCCTACGAGCAGTACTTC
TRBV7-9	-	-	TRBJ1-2	CASSPREGYGYTF	TGTGCCAGCAGCCCCAGGGAGGGGTATGGCTACACCTTC
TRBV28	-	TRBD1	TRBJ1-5	CASSLVTGIGQPQHF	TGTGCCAGCAGTTTAGTGACAGGGATTGGGCAGCCCCAGCATTTT
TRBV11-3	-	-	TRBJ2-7	CASSLQGDEQYF	TGTGCCAGCAGCTTGCAGGGCGACGAGCAGTACTTC
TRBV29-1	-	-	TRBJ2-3	CSVGRVSDTQYF	TGCAGCGTTGGACGGGTTTCAGATACGCAGTATTTT
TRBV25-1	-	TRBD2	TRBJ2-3	CASSQTSGYTDTQYF	TGTGCCAGCAGTCAAACTAGCGGTTACACAGATACGCAGTATTTT
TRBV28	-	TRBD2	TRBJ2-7	CASRRRGLAGGTYEQYF	TGTGCCAGCAGGAGACGGGGACTAGCGGGAGGCACCTACGAGCAGTACTTC
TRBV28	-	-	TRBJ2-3	CATSGSGTDTQYF	TGTGCCACCAGCGGGTCCGGCACAGATACGCAGTATTTT
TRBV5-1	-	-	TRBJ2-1	CASRPSPPQNEQFF	TGCGCCAGCAGACCTTCCCCGCCGCAGAATGAGCAGTTCTTC
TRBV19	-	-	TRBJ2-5	CASSTLETQYF	TGTGCCAGTAGTACCCTAGAGACCCAGTACTTC
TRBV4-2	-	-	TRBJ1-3	CASSQDFRGNTIYF	TGTGCCAGCAGCCAAGACTTTCGGGGAAACACCATATATTTT